This T cell receptor (beta chain) was captured in a study of blood T cells in healthy people across ages. Across the whole study: Roughly one uniquely barcoded beta molecule per two T cells was captured.

Germline V CDR1 and CDR2: SGHNT, YENEEA. The CDR3 loop spans 15 amino acids. Trimming took 4 bases from V and 9 from J, leaving 19 bases between them. Isolated per sample were at least 7 million PBMCs. It was with a sample-barcoded 5' primer and a J-beta primer mix that a second PCR of roughly 7 to 12 cycles was run. Each cDNA molecule, via a template-switch adaptor with 12 random nucleotides, was tagged. MiXCR, applied by TCRdb to the 5' RACE reads, yields one record per CDR3 protein. The sample shows approximately 2,000,000 distinct CDR3 sequences, around 42% of them seen only once. The source material was blood. The V and J genes are TRBV11-3 and TRBJ2-1, with D perhaps assigned TRBD1 or TRBD2 (6 bases each). This clonotype was obtained from a human donor in good health. As DNA, the CDR3 is TGTGCCAGCAGCTCAACAGCAAGGGGGGCTAGTGAGCAGTTCTTC. It encodes CASSSTARGASEQFF.